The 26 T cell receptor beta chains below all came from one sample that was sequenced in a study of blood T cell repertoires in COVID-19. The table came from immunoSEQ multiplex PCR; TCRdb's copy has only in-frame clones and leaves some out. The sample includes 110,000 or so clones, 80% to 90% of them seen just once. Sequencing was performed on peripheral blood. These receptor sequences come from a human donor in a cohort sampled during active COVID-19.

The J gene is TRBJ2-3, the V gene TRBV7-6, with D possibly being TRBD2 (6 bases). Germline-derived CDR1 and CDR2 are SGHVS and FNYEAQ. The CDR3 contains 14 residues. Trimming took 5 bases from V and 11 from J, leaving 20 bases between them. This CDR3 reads CASSVGVPRGGQYF. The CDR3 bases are TGTGCCAGCAGCGTCGGGGTACCCCGGGGAGGGCAGTATTTT.

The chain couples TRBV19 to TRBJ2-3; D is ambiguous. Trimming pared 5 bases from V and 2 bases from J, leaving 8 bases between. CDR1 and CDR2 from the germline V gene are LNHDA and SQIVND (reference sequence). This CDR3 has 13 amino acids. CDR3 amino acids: CASSGTDTDTQYF. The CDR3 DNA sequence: TGTGCCAGTAGTGGAACAGACACAGATACGCAGTATTTT.

The CDR3 loop reads CASSLIPSGASTDTQYF. CDR3 coding DNA: TGCGCCAGCAGCTTGATCCCTAGCGGGGCGAGCACAGATACGCAGTATTTT. The V call is TRBV5-1, the J call TRBJ2-3, with 9 bases lining up with TRBD2. The CDR3 is made up of 17 amino acids. After removal of 1 base from V and 0 bases from J, the junction contained 6 bases not matched to a gene. Germline V gene sequence: CDR1 SGHRS, CDR2 YFSETQ.

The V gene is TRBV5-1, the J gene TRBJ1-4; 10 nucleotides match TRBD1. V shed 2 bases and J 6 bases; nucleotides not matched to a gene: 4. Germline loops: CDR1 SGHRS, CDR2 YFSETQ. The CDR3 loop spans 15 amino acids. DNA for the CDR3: TGCGCCAGCAGCTTTGTCGGGACAGGGGATGAAAAACTGTTTTTT. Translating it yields CASSFVGTGDEKLFF.

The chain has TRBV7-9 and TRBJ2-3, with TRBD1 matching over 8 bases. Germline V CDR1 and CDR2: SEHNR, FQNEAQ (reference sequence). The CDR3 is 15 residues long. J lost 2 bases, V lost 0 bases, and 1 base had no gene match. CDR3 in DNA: TGTGCCAGCAGCTTAGCGACAGGGGTCACAGATACGCAGTATTTT. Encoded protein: CASSLATGVTDTQYF.

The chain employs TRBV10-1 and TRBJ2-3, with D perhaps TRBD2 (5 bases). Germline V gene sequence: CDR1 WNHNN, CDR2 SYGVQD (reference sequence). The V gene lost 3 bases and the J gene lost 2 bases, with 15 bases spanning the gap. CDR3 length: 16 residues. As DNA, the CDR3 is TGCGCCAGCAGTGATCCAGCGGCTTCATTCACAGATACGCAGTATTTT. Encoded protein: CASSDPAASFTDTQYF.

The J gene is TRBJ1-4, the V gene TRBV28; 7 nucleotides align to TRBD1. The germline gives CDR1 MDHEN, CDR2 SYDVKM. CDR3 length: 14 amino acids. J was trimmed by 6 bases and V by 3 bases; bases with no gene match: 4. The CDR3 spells CASSFRQGDEKLFF. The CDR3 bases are TGTGCCAGCAGTTTCCGACAGGGCGATGAAAAACTGTTTTTT.

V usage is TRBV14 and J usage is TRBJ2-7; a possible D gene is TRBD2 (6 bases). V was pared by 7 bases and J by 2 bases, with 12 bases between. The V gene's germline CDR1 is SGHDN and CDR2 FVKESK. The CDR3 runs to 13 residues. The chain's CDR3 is CASNLGGTYEQYF. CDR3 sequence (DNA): TGTGCCAGCAATTTGGGGGGTACCTACGAGCAGTACTTC.

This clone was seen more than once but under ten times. The CDR3 bases are TGTGCCAGCAGTCCAGGGACAGAAACCTACGAGCAGTACTTC. It encodes CASSPGTETYEQYF. The rearrangement joins TRBV28 to TRBJ2-7; 7 positions agree with TRBD1. With 5 bases clipped from V and 2 bases from J, the junction kept 6 bases outside the gene matches. CDR1 and CDR2 from the germline V gene are MDHEN and SYDVKM. The CDR3 spans 14 residues.

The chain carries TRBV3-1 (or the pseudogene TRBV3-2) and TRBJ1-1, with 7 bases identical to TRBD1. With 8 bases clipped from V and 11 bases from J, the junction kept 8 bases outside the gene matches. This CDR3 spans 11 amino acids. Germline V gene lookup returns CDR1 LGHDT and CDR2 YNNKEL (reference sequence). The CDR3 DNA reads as TGTGCCAGCTCTTTTCAGGGGGTTGCTTTCTTT. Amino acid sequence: CASSFQGVAFF.

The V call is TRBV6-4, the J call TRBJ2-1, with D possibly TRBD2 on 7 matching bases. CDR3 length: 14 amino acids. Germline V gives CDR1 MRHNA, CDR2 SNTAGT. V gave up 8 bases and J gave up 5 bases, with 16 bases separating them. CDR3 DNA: TGTGCCAGCTCACTTTGGGGGGGCAACAATGAGCAGTTCTTC. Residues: CASSLWGGNNEQFF.

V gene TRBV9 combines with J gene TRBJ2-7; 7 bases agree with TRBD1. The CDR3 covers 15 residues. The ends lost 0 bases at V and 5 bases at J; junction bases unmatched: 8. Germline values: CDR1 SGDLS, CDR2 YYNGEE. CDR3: CASSVGTGPYDEQYF. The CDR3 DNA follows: TGTGCCAGCAGCGTAGGGACAGGTCCGTACGACGAGCAGTACTTC.

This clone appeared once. CDR3 DNA sequence: TGTGCCAGCAGCCAAGTGACCCAGGGGGACACCGGGGAGCTGTTTTTT. Its translation: CASSQVTQGDTGELFF. This chain connects TRBV14 to TRBJ2-2, with TRBD1 matching 7 bases. This CDR3 region has 16 residues. The germline V gene has CDR1 SGHDN and CDR2 FVKESK. The V segment lost 1 base and the J segment 3 bases; nucleotides outside the gene matches: 5.

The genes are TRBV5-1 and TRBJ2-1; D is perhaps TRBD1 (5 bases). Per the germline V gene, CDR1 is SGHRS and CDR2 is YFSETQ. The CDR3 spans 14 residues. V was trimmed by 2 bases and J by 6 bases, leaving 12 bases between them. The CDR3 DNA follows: TGCGCCAGCAGCTTTGGGCAGGGTGTCAATGAGCAGTTCTTC. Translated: CASSFGQGVNEQFF.

CDR3 in DNA: TGTGCCAGTAGTATAGATCGCCTAGCTGACGGTGGGAATGAGCAGTTCTTC. It encodes CASSIDRLADGGNEQFF. The gene calls are TRBV19 and TRBJ2-1, with a weak D call TRBD2 (5 bases). This CDR3 is 17 amino acids long. Germline assignment: CDR1 LNHDA and CDR2 SQIVND (reference sequence). V was clipped by 0 bases and J by 7 bases, with 19 bases between them.

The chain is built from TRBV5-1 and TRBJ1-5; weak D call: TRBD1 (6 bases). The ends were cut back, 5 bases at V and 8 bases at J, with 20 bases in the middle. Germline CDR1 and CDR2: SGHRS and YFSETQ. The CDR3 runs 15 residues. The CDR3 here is CASRLTGNEEEPQHF. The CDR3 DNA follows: TGCGCCAGCAGATTAACAGGGAATGAGGAGGAGCCCCAGCATTTT.

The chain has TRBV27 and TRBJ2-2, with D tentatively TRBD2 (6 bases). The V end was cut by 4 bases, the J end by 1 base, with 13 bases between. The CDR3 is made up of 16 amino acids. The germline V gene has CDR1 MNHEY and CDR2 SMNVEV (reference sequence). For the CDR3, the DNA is TGTGCCAGCAGTTCCCTTTCCGGGGGGAACACCGGGGAGCTGTTTTTT. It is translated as CASSSLSGGNTGELFF.

CDR3 bases: TGCGCCAGCAGCCAAGATGGTGGGCAGGGGCCGAAGCAGTACTTC. Its protein product is CASSQDGGQGPKQYF. The rearrangement links TRBV4-1 to TRBJ2-7, with D tentatively TRBD1 (6 bases). The germline V gene encodes CDR1 MGHRA and CDR2 YSYEKL. The CDR3 is made up of 15 amino acids. Trimming removed 0 bases from V and 8 bases from J, with 17 bases in between.

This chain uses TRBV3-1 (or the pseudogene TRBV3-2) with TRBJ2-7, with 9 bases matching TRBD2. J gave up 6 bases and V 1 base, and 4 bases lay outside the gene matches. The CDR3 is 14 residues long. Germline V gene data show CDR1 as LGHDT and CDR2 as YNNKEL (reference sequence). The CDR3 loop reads CASSQGLAVGEQYF. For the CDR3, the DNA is TGTGCCAGCAGCCAAGGACTAGCGGTCGGCGAGCAGTACTTC.

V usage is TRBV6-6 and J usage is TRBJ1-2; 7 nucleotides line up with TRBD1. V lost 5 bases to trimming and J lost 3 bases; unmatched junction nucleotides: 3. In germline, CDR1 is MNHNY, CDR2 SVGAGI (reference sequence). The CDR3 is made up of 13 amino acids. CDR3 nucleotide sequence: TGTGCCAGCAGTCGTGGACAGGACTATGGCTACACCTTC. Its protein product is CASSRGQDYGYTF.

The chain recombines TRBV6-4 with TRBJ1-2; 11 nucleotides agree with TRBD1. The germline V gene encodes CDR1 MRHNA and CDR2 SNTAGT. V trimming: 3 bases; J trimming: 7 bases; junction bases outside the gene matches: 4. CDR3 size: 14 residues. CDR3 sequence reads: CASSDAGTGGGYTF. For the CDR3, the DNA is TGTGCCAGCAGTGATGCCGGGACAGGGGGTGGCTACACCTTC.

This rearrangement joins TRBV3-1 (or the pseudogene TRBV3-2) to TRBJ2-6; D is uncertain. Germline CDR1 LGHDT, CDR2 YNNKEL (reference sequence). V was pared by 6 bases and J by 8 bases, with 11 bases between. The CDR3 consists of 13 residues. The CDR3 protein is CASSPSESNVLTF. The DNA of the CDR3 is TGTGCCAGCAGTCCCTCGGAGTCCAACGTCCTGACTTTC.

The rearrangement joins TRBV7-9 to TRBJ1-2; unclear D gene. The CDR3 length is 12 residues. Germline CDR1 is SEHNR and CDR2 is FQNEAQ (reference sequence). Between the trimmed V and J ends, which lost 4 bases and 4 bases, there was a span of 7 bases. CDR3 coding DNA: TGTGCCAGCAGCTCCATCGGCTATGGCTACACCTTC. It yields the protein CASSSIGYGYTF.

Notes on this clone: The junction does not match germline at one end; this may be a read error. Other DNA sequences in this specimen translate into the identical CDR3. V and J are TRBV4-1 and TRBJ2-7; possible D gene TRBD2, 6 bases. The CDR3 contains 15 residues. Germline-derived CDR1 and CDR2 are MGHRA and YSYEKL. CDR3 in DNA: TGCGCCAGCAGTCAAGATCAGGGACTTCGCTACGAGCAGTACTTC. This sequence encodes CASSQDQGLRYEQYF.

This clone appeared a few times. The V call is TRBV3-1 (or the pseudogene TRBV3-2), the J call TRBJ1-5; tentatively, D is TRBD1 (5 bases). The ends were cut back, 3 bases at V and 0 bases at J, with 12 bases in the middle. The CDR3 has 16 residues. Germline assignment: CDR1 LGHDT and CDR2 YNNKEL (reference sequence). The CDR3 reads CASSQGGLYSNQPQHF. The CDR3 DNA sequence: TGTGCCAGCAGCCAGGGGGGACTTTATAGCAATCAGCCCCAGCATTTT.

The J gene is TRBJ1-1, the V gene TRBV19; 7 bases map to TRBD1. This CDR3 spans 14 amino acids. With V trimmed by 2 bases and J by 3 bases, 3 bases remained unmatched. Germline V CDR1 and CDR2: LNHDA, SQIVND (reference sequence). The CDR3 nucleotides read TGTGCCAGTAGTATAAGCGGACAGGACACTGAAGCTTTCTTT. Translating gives CASSISGQDTEAFF.